The T cell receptor (beta chain) described here comes from a study of cytomegalovirus exposure and HLA in healthy donors. General study findings and limits: The study listed some 160 cytomegalovirus-associated TCR beta chains.

As for this clone: No antigen is known for it.

V shed 5 bases and J shed 4 bases, with 17 bases lying between them. CDR3 length: 16 amino acids. From germline, CDR1 is SGHTA and CDR2 FQGNSA. Both 60 Vbeta primers and 13 Jbeta primers went into the PCR. Libraries were prepared by immunoSEQ multiplex PCR; TCRdb keeps only in-frame clonotypes and omits some of them. The sample holds over 150,000 clones, around four fifths seen once. The chain couples TRBV7-2 to TRBJ2-2; TRBD2 is a possible D gene (6 bases). Source material: PBMCs. The source is a woman in her 30s in good health and CMV-seropositive. The CDR3 protein is CASSQTGVASTGELFF. The CDR3 coding sequence is TGTGCCAGCAGCCAAACGGGAGTAGCGAGCACCGGGGAGCTGTTTTTT.